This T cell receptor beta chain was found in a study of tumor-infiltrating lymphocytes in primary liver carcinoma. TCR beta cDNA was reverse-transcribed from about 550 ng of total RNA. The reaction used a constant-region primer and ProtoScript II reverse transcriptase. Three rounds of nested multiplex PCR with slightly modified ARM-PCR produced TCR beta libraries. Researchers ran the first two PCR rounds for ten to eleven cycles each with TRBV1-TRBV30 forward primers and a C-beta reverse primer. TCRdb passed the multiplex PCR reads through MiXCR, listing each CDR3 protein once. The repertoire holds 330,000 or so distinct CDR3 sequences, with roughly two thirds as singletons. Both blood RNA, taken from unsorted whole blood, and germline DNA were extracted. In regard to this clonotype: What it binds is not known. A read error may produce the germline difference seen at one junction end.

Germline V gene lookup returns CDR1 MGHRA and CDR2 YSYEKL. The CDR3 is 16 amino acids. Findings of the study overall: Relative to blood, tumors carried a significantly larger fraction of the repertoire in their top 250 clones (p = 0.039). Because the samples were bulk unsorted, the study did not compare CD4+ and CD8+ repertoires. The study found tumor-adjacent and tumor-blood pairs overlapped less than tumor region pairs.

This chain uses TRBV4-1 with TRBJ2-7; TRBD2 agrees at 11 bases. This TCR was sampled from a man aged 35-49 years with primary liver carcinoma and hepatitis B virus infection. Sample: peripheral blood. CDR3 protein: CANSQTALAGGYEQYF. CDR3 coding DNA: TGCGCCAACAGCCAAACCGCCCTAGCGGGAGGATACGAGCAGTACTTC.